The rows below give T cell receptor beta chains drawn from one sample of a study of blood T cell repertoires in COVID-19. Libraries were prepared by immunoSEQ multiplex PCR; TCRdb keeps only in-frame clonotypes and omits some of them. The repertoire holds 110,000 or so clones, 85% seen once, with about 13% in the top ten. Specimen: peripheral blood. These receptors all stem from a human donor in a cohort sampled during active COVID-19. Each CDR3 is given with its conserved first and last residue. Each record gives: clone size, J gene, D gene, V gene, CDR3 protein, CDR3 DNA. The D gene is left open where the match is weak. The size entry is marked missing in some rows and otherwise reads once, few, many or a size class.

>once|TRBJ2-1|NA|TRBV6-5
CASRGPGSVHEQFF
TGTGCCAGCAGAGGCCCGGGTAGCGTCCATGAGCAGTTCTTC
>NA|TRBJ1-1|NA|TRBV6-5
CASSYRELNTEAFF
TGTGCCAGCAGTTACCGGGAATTGAACACTGAAGCTTTCTTT
>once|TRBJ1-5|NA|TRBV28
CASSYQGSNQPQHF
TGTGCCAGCAGTTACCAGGGTTCCAATCAGCCCCAGCATTTT
>NA|TRBJ1-2|NA|TRBV19
CASTPTRDFRGYTF
TGTGCCAGTACCCCCACCCGGGACTTTAGAGGCTACACCTTC
>once|TRBJ2-7|NA|TRBV5-1
CASSSTSYEQYF
TGCGCCAGCAGCTCTACCTCCTACGAGCAGTACTTC
>NA|TRBJ2-3|TRBD2|TRBV10-3
CAISGSPGLAETQYF
TGTGCCATCAGTGGGTCCCCCGGACTAGCAGAGACGCAGTATTTT
>once|TRBJ2-2|NA|TRBV28
CASSFIAGSPGELFF
TGTGCCAGCAGTTTTATAGCAGGGTCCCCCGGGGAGCTGTTTTTT
>NA|TRBJ2-7|NA|TRBV27
CASEKLGSLEQYF
TGTGCCAGCGAAAAACTAGGATCCCTCGAGCAGTACTTC
>NA|TRBJ1-2|TRBD1|TRBV6-2/TRBV6-3
CASSYPRTGGSNYGYTF
TGTGCCAGCAGTTACCCCCGGACAGGGGGATCTAACTATGGCTACACCTTC
>few|TRBJ1-5|NA|TRBV4-3
CASSHGHGSNQPQHF
TGCGCCAGCAGCCACGGCCACGGGAGTAATCAGCCCCAGCATTTT
>NA|TRBJ2-3|TRBD2|TRBV7-2
CASSSNAGTTATDTQYF
TGTGCCAGCAGCTCCAACGCCGGGACTACAGCTACAGATACGCAGTATTTT
>NA|TRBJ1-2|TRBD1|TRBV7-9
CASSPQGYYGYTF
TGTGCCAGCAGCCCACAGGGGTACTATGGCTACACCTTC
>NA|TRBJ2-7|NA|TRBV3-1/TRBV3-2
CASSQDRDEQYF
TGTGCCAGCAGCCAAGATCGCGACGAGCAGTACTTC
>NA|TRBJ2-2|TRBD2|TRBV30
CAWAGLATGELFF
TGTGCCTGGGCCGGACTAGCCACCGGGGAGCTGTTTTTT
>NA|TRBJ2-1|NA|TRBV12-5
CASGFGEQFF
TGTGCTAGTGGTTTCGGTGAGCAGTTCTTC
>NA|TRBJ1-5|TRBD1|TRBV28
CASSFFPDRGRGQPQHF
TGTGCCAGCAGTTTCTTTCCCGACAGGGGAAGGGGTCAGCCCCAGCATTTT
>NA|TRBJ1-3|TRBD1|TRBV5-1
CASSVGPGGLNTIYF
TGCGCCAGCAGCGTGGGGCCAGGGGGCTTAAACACCATATATTTT
>NA|TRBJ2-3|NA|TRBV27
CASSLSRGRGDTQYF
TGTGCCAGCAGTTTATCGCGGGGGCGCGGAGATACGCAGTATTTT
>NA|TRBJ2-1|TRBD2|TRBV28
CASSLLGLAGGNEQFF
TGTGCCAGCAGTTTACTGGGACTAGCGGGGGGTAATGAGCAGTTCTTC
>NA|TRBJ1-1|TRBD1|TRBV2
CASPGTGSTEAFF
TGTGCCAGCCCCGGGACAGGGAGTACTGAAGCTTTCTTT
>once|TRBJ1-6|TRBD1|TRBV3-1/TRBV3-2
CASSPRDSLSPLHF
TGTGCCAGCAGCCCCAGGGACAGCCTTTCACCCCTCCACTTT
>NA|TRBJ1-2|TRBD1|TRBV9
CASSGRQGGRGGYTF
TGTGCCAGCAGCGGTCGACAGGGTGGAAGAGGTGGCTACACCTTC
>NA|TRBJ2-3|TRBD1|TRBV5-1
CASSSQGATTDTQYF
TGCGCCAGCAGCTCCCAGGGGGCCACCACAGATACGCAGTATTTT
>NA|TRBJ1-5|TRBD1|TRBV28
CASRPTGGRQPQHF
TGTGCCAGCAGACCCACAGGGGGCCGACAGCCCCAGCATTTT
>few|TRBJ2-2|NA|TRBV7-6
CASSLVPAKTGGELFF
TGTGCCAGCAGCTTAGTCCCGGCAAAAACCGGGGGGGAGCTGTTTTTT
>many|TRBJ1-4|TRBD1|TRBV19
CASSIGGQGSEKLFF
TGTGCCAGTAGTATAGGCGGACAGGGGAGTGAAAAACTGTTTTTT